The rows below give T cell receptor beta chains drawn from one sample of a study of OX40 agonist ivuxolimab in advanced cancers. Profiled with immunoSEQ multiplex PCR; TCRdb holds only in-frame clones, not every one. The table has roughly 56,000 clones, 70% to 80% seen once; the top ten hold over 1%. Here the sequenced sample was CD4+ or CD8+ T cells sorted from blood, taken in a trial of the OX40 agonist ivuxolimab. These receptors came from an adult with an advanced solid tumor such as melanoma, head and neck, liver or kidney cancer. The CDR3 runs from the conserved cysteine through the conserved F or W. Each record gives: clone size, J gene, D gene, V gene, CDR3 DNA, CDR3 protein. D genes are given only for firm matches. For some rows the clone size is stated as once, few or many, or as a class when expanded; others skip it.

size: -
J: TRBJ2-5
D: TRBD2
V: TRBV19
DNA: TGTGCCAGTAGTATAGCGGGAGGCTCGGGAGAGCAGTACTTC
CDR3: CASSIAGGSGEQYF

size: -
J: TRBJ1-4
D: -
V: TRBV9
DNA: TGTGCCAGCAGCCCACAGGGAACTAGTGAAAAACTGTTTTTT
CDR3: CASSPQGTSEKLFF

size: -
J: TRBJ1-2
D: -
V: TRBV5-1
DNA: TGCGCCAGCAGCCACCGACCGTTATACTATGGCTACACCTTC
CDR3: CASSHRPLYYGYTF

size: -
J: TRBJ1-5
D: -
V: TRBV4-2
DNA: TGTGCCAGCAGCCAAGATTTAGGGAGCAATCGGCCCCAGCATTTT
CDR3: CASSQDLGSNRPQHF

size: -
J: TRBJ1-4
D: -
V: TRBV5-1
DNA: TGCGCCAGCAGTTTGGGAGGGGGGAATGAAAAACTGTTTTTT
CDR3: CASSLGGGNEKLFF

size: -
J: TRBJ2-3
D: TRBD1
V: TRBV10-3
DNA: TGTGCCATCAGCCTGGACAGGGGGACAGATACGCAGTATTTT
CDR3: CAISLDRGTDTQYF

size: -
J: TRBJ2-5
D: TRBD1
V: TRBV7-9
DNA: TGTGCCAGCAGCCCATCGACAGGGCCAGAGACCCAGTACTTC
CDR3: CASSPSTGPETQYF

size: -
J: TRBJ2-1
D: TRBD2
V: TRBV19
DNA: TGTGCCAGTAGTGCTCTAGCGGGGGGGGTCAATGAGCAGTTCTTC
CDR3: CASSALAGGVNEQFF

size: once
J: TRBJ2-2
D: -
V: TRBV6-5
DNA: TGTGCCAGCAAGACGGGCGCAGCCGGGGAGCTGTTTTTT
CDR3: CASKTGAAGELFF

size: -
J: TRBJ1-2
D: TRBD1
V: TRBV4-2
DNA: TGTGCCAGCAGCCATGGGGACAGTGTCGTCTATGGCTACACCTTC
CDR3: CASSHGDSVVYGYTF

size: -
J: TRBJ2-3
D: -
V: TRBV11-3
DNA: TGTGCCAGCAGCTTACAAGGGCCCGAGGTCTCAGATACGCAGTATTTT
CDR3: CASSLQGPEVSDTQYF

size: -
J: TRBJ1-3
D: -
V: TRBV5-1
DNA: TGCGCCAGCAGCCTCCAAGGTTCCTCTGGAAACACCATATATTTT
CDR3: CASSLQGSSGNTIYF

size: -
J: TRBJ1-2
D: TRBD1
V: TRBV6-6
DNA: TGTGCCAGCAGTCAGAACAGGGGCGCCTATGGCTACACCTTC
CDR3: CASSQNRGAYGYTF

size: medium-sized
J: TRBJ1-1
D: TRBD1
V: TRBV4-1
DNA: TGCGCCAGCAGGGTACAGGGGGCGCGGACTGAAGCTTTCTTT
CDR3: CASRVQGARTEAFF

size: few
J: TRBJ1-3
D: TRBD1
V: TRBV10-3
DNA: TGTGCCAGCTTGACAGGGAGTGGAAACACCATATATTTT
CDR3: CASLTGSGNTIYF

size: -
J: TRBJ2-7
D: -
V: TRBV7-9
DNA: TGTGCCAGCAGCCTCAGGGATTTCTACGAGCAGTACTTC
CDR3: CASSLRDFYEQYF

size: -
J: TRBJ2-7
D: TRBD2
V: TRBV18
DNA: TGTGCCAGCTCACTTGGACTAGCGGAGGCCTACGAGCAGTACTTC
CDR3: CASSLGLAEAYEQYF

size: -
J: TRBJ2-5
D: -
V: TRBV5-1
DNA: TGCGCCAGCAGCTTTGGGACACTACAAGAGACCCAGTACTTC
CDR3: CASSFGTLQETQYF

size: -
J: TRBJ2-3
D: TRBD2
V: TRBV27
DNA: TGTGCCAGCAGTTTAGTGTTGGGGGCTAGCGGGAGGGCCGTGGCACGGAATACGCAGTATTTT
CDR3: CASSLVLGASGRAVARNTQYF

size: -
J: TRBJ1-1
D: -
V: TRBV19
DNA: TGTGCCAGTAGGCCGAGAGGGCTTGGTGAAGCTTTCTTT
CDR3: CASRPRGLGEAFF

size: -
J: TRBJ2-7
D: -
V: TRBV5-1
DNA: TGCGCCAGCAGCCTCGGACAGTGGGGTGTTATGCACGAGCAGTACTTC
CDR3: CASSLGQWGVMHEQYF

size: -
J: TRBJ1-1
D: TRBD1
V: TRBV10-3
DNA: TGTGCCATCAGCCTCGCCCAGGGGGCCAACACTGAAGCTTTCTTT
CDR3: CAISLAQGANTEAFF

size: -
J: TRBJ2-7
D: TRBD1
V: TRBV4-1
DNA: TGCGCCAGCAGCCAAGTTCAGGGTAGGGGACAGGGCAGTTACGAGCAGTACTTC
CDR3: CASSQVQGRGQGSYEQYF

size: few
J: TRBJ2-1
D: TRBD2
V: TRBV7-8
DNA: TGTGCCAGCAGCTTCCCGACTAGCGGGGGGGTCGTGCAGTTCTTC
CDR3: CASSFPTSGGVVQFF

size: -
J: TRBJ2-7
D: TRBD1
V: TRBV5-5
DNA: TGTGCCAGCAGCACTGACGACAGGGTCTGGACCTACGAGCAGTACTTC
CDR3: CASSTDDRVWTYEQYF

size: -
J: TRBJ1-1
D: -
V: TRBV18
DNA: TGTGCCAGCTCACCTTTTAACGGGGAGGACATTGAAGCTTTCTTT
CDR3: CASSPFNGEDIEAFF

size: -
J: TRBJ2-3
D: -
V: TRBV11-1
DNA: TGTGCCAGCAGCTTAGAAAGTAGTTCGGGAGTTCGAGATACGCAGTATTTT
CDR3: CASSLESSSGVRDTQYF

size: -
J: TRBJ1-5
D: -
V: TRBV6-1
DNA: TGTGCCAGCAGTGAAGGGGGCAGAACCCATCAGCCCCAGCATTTT
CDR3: CASSEGGRTHQPQHF

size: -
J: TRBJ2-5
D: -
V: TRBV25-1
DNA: TGTGCCAGCAGTGAATATTTAGTGGGAGCTGTAGAGACCCAGTACTTC
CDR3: CASSEYLVGAVETQYF

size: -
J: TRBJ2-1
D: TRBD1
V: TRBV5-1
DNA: TGCGCCAGCAGCTTTCAGGGGGCTGGTAATGAGCAGTTCTTC
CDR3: CASSFQGAGNEQFF

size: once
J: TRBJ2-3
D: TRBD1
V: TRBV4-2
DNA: TGTGCCAGCAGCCAACTGGACAGGGGGGCAGATACGCAGTATTTT
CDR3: CASSQLDRGADTQYF

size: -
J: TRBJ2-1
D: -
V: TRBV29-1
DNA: TGCAGCTTTGGGGGGGCTATCTACAATGAGCAGTTCTTC
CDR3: CSFGGAIYNEQFF

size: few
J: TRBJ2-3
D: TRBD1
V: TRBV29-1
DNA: TGCAGCGGGGAGACAGGGAGCACAGATACGCAGTATTTT
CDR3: CSGETGSTDTQYF

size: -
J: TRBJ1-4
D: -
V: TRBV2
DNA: TGTGCCAGCAGTGTCCTACAGGGATTCGGTAATGAAAAACTGTTTTTT
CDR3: CASSVLQGFGNEKLFF

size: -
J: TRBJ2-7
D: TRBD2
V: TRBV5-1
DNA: TGCGCCAGCAGCAGGCCGGGACTAGCCTCCTACGAGCAGTACTTC
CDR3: CASSRPGLASYEQYF

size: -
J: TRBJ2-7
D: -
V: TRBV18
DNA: TGTGCCAGCTCACCCCGGCAGGGTACCTACGAGCAGTACTTC
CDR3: CASSPRQGTYEQYF

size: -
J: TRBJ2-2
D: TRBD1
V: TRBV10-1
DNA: TGCGCCAGCAGTGCCCGGACAGGGATTACCGGGGAGCTGTTTTTT
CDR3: CASSARTGITGELFF